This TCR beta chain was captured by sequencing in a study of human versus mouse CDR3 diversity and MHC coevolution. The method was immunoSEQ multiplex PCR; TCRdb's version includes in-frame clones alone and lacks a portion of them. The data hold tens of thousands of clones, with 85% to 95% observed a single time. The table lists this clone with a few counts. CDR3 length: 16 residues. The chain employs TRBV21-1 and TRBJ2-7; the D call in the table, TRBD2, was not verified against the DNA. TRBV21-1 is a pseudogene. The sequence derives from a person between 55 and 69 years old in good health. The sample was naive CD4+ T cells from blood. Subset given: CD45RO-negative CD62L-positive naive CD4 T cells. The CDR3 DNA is TGTGCCAGAACAGAAGGGCCGACTAGCGGGTTTCGCGAGCAGTACTTC. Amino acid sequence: CARTEGPTSGFREQYF.